This TCR beta chain was captured in a study of shared clonotypes between healthy human individuals. CDR3 size: 13 residues. Germline V gene lookup returns CDR1 LNHNV and CDR2 YYDKDF (reference sequence). V was pared by 5 bases and J by 2 bases, with 10 bases between. A remark on this clone: The same CDR3 can be traced to other DNA sequences in this sample.

It was CD45RO-negative cells, positively selected for CCR7, that made up naive CD8 cells, with terminally differentiated effector memory CD45RA+ cells excluded. Profiling relied on immunoSEQ multiplex PCR, and the TCRdb table lists in-frame clones only, not all of them. The table includes about 2.1 million clones, roughly 95% detected once. The chain combines TRBV15 with TRBJ2-7; a weak D match, TRBD1 (6 bases). Sequences were obtained from naive CD8+ T cells from PBMCs. This receptor was taken from a man between 18 and 29 years old in good health. Some clones in this sample may be carry-over from other donors' samples. CDR3 amino acids: CATSSTGTYEQYF. The CDR3 coding sequence is TGTGCCACCAGCTCGACAGGAACCTACGAGCAGTACTTC.